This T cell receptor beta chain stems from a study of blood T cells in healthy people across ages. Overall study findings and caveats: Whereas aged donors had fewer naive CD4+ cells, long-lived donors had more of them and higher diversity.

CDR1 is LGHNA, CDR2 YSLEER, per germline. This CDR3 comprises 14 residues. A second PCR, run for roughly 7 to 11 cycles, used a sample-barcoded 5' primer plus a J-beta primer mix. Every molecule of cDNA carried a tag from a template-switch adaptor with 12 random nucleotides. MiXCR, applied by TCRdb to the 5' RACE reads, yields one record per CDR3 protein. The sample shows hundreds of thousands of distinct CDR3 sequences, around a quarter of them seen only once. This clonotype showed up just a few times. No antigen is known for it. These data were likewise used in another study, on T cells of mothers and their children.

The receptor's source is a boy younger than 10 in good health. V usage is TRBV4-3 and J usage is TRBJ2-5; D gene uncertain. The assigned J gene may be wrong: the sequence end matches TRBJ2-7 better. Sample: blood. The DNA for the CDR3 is TGCGCCAGCAGCGTCGACGGTTCTACCCACGAGCAGTACTTC. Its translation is CASSVDGSTHEQYF.